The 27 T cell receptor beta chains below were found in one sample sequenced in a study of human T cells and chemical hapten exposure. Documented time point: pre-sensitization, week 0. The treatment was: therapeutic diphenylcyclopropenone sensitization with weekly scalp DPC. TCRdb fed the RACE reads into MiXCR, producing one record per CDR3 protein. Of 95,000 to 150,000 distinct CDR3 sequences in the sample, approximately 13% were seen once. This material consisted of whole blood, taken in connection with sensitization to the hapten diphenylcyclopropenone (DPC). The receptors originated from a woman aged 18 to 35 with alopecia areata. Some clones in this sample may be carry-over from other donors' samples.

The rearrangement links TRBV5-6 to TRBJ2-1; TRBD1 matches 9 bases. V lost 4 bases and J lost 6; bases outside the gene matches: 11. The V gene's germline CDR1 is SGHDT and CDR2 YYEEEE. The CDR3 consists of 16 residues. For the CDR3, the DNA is TGTGCCAGCAGCACCTCCCGCGACAGGGGGATCAATGAGCAGTTCTTC. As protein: CASSTSRDRGINEQFF.

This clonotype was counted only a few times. The CDR3, as DNA: TGTGCCAGCAGTCCCAGGGTAGGCGGGCCAAACTTCGGAGATACGCAGTATTTT. Amino acid sequence: CASSPRVGGPNFGDTQYF. The chain links TRBV12-3 or TRBV12-4 to TRBJ2-3; the D call may be TRBD1 or TRBD2 (5 bases each). The V end lost 5 bases, the J end lost 5 bases, and 26 bases lay between the germline ends. The CDR3 totals 18 residues.

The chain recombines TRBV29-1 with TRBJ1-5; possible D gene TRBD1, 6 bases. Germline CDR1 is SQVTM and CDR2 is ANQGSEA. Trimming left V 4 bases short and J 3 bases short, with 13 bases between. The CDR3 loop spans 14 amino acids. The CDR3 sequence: CSVAEQGNNQPQHF. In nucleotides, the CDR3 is TGCAGCGTTGCCGAACAGGGTAACAATCAGCCCCAGCATTTT.

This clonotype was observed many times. CDR3 sequence: CASSQGLTGVSYGYTF. The CDR3 DNA sequence: TGTGCCAGCAGCCAAGGGTTGACAGGGGTTAGCTATGGCTACACCTTC. The V call is TRBV3-1, the J call TRBJ1-2, with 8 nucleotides matching TRBD1. The V gene's germline CDR1 is LGHDT and CDR2 YNNKEL (reference sequence). With V trimmed by 1 base and J by 4 bases, 8 bases remained unmatched. The CDR3 sequence is 16 residues long. The complete variable domain, with remaining parts taken from reference TRBV3-1 and TRBJ1-2, reads DTAVSQTPKYLVTQMGNDKSIKCEQNLGHDTMYWYKQDSKKFLKIMFSYNNKELIINETVPNRFSPKSPDKAHLNLHINSLELGDSAVYFCASSQGLTGVSYGYTFGSGTRLTVV.

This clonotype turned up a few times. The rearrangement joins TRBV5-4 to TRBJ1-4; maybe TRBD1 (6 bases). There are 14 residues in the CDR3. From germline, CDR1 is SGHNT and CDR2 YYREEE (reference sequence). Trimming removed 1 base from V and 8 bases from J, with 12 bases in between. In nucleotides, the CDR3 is TGTGCCAGCAGCTTGCGGGGGGCAGGAGAAAAACTGTTTTTT. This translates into CASSLRGAGEKLFF.

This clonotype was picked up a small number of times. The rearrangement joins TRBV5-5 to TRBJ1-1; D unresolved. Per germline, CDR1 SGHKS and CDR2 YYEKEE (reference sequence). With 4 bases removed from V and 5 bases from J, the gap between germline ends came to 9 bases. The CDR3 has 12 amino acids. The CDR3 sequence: CASSLTRTEAFF. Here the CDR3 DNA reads TGTGCCAGCAGCCTCACCCGGACTGAAGCTTTCTTT.

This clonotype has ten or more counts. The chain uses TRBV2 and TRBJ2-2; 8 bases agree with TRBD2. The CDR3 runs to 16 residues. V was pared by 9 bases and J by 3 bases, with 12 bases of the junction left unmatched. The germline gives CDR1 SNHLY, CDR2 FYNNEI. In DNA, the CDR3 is TGTGCCAGTACCTTCGGGGGGGCTAGGGACACCGGGGAGCTGTTTTTT. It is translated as CASTFGGARDTGELFF.

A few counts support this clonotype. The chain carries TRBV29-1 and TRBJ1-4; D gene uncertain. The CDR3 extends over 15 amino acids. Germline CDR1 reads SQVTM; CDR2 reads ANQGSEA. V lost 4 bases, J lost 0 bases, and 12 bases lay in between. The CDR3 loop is CSVVTESATNEKLFF. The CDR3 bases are TGCAGCGTTGTTACAGAATCTGCAACTAATGAAAAACTGTTTTTT.

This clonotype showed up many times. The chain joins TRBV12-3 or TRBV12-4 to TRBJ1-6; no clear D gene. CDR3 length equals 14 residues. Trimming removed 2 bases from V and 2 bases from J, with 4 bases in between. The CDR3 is CASSLRTYNSPLHF. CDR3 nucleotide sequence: TGTGCCAGCAGTTTAAGGACCTATAATTCACCCCTCCACTTT.

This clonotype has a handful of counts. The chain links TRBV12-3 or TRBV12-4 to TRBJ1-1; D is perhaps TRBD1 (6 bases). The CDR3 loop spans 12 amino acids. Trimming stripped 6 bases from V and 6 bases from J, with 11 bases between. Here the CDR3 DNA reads TGTGCCAGCAGATTACAGGGATCTGAAGCTTTCTTT. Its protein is CASRLQGSEAFF.

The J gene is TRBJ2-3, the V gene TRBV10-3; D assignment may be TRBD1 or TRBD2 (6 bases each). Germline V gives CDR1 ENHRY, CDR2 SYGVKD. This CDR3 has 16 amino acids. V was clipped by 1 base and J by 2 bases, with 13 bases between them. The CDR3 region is CAISEWGRGNTDTQYF. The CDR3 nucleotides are TGTGCCATCAGTGAGTGGGGGCGGGGAAACACAGATACGCAGTATTTT.

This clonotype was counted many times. DNA for the CDR3: TGTGCCAGCAGTGCCACATCTAGCCTAGGGGGCAATGAGCAGTTCTTC. This gives the protein CASSATSSLGGNEQFF. The chain carries TRBV6-4 and TRBJ2-1; D is possibly TRBD1 (6 bases). Germline-derived CDR1 and CDR2 are MRHNA and SNTAGT. V was clipped by 4 bases and J by 6 bases, with 19 bases between them. The CDR3 has 16 amino acids.

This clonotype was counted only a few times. CDR3 nucleotide sequence: TGTGCCAGCAGCTTAAGTATCCAAGAGACCCAGTACTTC. Protein sequence: CASSLSIQETQYF. The chain is built from TRBV7-9 and TRBJ2-5; D is unclear. V shed 2 bases and J shed 1 base, with 5 bases lying between them. Germline CDR1 SEHNR, CDR2 FQNEAQ (reference sequence). This CDR3 has 13 residues. The variable domain in full, with the rest retrieved from reference TRBV7-9 and TRBJ2-5, is DTGVSQNPRHKITKRGQNVTFRCDPISEHNRLYWYRQTLGQGPEFLTYFQNEAQLEKSRLLSDRFSAERPKGSFSTLEIQRTEQGDSAMYLCASSLSIQETQYFGPGTRLLVL.

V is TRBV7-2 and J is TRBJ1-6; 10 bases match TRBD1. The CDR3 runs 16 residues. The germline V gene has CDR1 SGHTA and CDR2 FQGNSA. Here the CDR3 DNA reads TGTGCAACGGGACAGGGGATTGTCGCCTATAATTCACCCCTCCACTTT. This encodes CATGQGIVAYNSPLHF.

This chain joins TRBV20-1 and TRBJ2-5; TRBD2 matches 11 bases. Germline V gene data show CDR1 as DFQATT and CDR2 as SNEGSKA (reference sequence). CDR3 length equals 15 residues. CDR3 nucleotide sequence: TGCAGCCCTAGGCTAGCGGGGGGCTATGAAGAGACCCAGTACTTC. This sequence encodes CSPRLAGGYEETQYF.

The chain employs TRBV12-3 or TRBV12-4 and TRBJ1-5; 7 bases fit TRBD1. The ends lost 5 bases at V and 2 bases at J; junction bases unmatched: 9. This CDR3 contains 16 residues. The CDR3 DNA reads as TGTGCCAGCAGTCCTACTAAGGGGGCGGGCAATCAGCCCCAGCATTTT. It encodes CASSPTKGAGNQPQHF.

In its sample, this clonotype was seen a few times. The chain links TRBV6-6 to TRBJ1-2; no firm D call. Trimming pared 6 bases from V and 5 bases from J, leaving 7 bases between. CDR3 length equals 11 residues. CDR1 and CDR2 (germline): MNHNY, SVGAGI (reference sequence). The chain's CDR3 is CASRNGYGYTF. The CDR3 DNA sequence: TGTGCCAGCAGGAACGGGTATGGCTACACCTTC.

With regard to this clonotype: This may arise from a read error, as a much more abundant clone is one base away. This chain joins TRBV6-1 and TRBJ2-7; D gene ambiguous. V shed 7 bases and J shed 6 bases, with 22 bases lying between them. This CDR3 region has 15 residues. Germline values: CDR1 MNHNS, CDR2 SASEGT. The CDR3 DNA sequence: TGTGCCAGCAATGGTAGTTCAGTTCCGAACCGCGAGCAGTACTTC. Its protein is CASNGSSVPNREQYF.

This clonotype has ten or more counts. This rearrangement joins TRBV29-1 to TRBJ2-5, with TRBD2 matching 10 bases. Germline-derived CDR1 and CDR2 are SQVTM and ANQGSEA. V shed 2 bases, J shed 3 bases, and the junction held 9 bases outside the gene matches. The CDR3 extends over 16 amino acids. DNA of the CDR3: TGCAGCGTTGAACCGGCTAGCGGGGGCGCAGAAGAGACCCAGTACTTC. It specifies CSVEPASGGAEETQYF.

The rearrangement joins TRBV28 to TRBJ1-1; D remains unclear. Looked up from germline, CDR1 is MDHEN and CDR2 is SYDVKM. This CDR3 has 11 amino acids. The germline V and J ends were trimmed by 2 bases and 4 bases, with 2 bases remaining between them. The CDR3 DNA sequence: TGTGCCAGCAGTTTAGCCACTGAAGCTTTCTTT. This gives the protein CASSLATEAFF. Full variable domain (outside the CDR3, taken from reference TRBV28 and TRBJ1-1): DVKVTQSSRYLVKRTGEKVFLECVQDMDHENMFWYRQDPGLGLRLIYFSYDVKMKEKGDIPEGYSVSREKKERFSLILESASTNQTSMYLCASSLATEAFFGQGTRLTVV.

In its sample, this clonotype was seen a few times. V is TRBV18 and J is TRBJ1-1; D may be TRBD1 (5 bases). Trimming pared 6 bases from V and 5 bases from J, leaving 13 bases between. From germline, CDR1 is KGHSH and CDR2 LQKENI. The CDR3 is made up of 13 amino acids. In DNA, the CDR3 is TGTGCCAGCTCGGCAGGGATCCGGACTGAAGCTTTCTTT. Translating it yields CASSAGIRTEAFF.

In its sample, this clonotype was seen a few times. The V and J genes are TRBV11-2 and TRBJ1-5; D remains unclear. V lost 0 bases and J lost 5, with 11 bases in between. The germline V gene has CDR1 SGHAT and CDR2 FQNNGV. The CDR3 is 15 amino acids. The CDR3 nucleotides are TGTGCCAGCAGCTTAGATGGACTCGTGGATCAGCCCCAGCATTTT. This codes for CASSLDGLVDQPQHF.

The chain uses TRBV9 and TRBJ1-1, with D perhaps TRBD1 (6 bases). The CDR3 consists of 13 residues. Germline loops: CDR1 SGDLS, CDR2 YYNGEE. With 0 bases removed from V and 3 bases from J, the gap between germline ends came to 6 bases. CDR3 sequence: CASSVEGDTEAFF. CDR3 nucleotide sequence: TGTGCCAGCAGCGTAGAGGGGGACACTGAAGCTTTCTTT.

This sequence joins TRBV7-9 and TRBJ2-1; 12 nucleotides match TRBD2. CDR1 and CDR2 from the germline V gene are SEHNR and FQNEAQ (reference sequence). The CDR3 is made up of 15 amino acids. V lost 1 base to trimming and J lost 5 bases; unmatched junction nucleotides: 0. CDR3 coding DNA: TGTGCCAGCAGCTTAGGGACTAGCGGGGACAATGAGCAGTTCTTC. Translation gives CASSLGTSGDNEQFF.

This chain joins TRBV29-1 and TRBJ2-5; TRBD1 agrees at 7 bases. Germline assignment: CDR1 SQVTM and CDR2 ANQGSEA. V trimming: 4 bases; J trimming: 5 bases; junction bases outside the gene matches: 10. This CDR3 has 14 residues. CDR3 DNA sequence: TGCAGCGTTGCCCGACAGGGAAACTTGGAGACCCAGTACTTC. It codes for CSVARQGNLETQYF.

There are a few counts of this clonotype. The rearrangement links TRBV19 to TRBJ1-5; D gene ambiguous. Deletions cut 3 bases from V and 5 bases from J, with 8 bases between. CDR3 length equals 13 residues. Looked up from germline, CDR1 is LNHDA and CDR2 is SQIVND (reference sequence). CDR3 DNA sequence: TGTGCCAGTAGTATGATACTCGATCAGCCCCAGCATTTT. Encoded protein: CASSMILDQPQHF.

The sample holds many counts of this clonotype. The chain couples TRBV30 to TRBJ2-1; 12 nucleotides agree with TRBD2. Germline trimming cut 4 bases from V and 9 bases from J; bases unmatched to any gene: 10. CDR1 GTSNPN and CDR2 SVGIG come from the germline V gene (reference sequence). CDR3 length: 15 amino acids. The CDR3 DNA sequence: TGTGCCTGGACCTTACTAGCGGGGGGTACGATTGAGCAGTTCTTC. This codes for CAWTLLAGGTIEQFF. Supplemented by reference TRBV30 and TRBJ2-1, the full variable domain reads SQTIHQWPATLVQPVGSPLSLECTVEGTSNPNLYWYRQAAGRGLQLLFYSVGIGQISSEVPQNLSASRPQDRQFILSSKKLLLSDSGFYLCAWTLLAGGTIEQFFGPGTRLTVL.